This T cell receptor beta chain was sequenced in a study of monozygotic twins with inflammatory bowel disease. For each CDR3 protein, TCRdb gives one entry from its re-call of the 5' RACE reads, without DNA. The sample holds about 330,000 distinct CDR3 sequences. The study, taken as a whole, reports: What may have added variability to patient repertoires is that immunosuppressive treatments differed. Support for a single strong signal or clonotype associated with IBD was absent.

CDR3 length: 15 amino acids. CDR1 and CDR2 from the germline V gene are MNHNS and SASEGT. Turning to this clonotype: The antigen remains unidentified.

The receptor was isolated from a human donor with ulcerative colitis or Crohn's disease, or a healthy co-twin of an affected twin (not recorded which). The material sequenced was blood. The chain carries TRBV6-1 and TRBJ1-6; TCRdb lists TRBD1, though no DNA is available to test this call. This CDR3 reads CASSDPGILNSPLHF.